This TCR beta chain was sequenced for a study of blood T cell repertoires in COVID-19. Libraries were prepared by immunoSEQ multiplex PCR; TCRdb keeps only in-frame clonotypes and omits some of them. Of more than 300,000 clones in the sample, 87% are singletons; the top ten hold more than 1.5%. In terms of age and location, participants ranged from about 18 to 95 years and lived in 24 US areas. The germline V gene encodes CDR1 SEHNR and CDR2 FQNEAQ (reference sequence). Trimming pared 4 bases from V and 5 bases from J, leaving 11 bases between. This CDR3 has 14 amino acids. The sequencing input was PBMCs or T cells enriched from blood (not recorded which). The J gene is TRBJ2-2, the V gene TRBV7-9; D unresolved. This TCR was sampled from a man aged 35-49 years in a cohort exposed to, infected with or recovered from COVID-19 (not recorded which). The CDR3 DNA sequence: TGTGCCAGCAGCTACTCCCTCTTAACCGGGGAGCTGTTTTTT. Translating gives CASSYSLLTGELFF.